This entry is about one T cell receptor beta chain. The clone's antigen remains unknown. Base qualities were left out, and no much larger clone turns up one base away. Reading the germline V gene (reference sequence) gives CDR1 GTSNPN and CDR2 SVGIG. The CDR3 has 12 amino acids, counting the end cysteine and phenylalanine. This entry keeps only the CDR3 DNA: 36 bases, framed from base 1. Trimming costs V 0 bases and J 4 bases, and their ends lie 7 bases apart. The trial excluded patients who had a history of autoimmune disease or were on systemic immunosuppression. Peripheral blood for TCR sequencing was collected from all dose cohorts at baseline, on cycle 4 day 1, and on cycle 7 day 1. The samples were drawn from a first-in-human, open-label, multicenter phase I dose-escalation trial of ivuxolimab. Adults with locally advanced or metastatic head and neck squamous cell, hepatocellular, melanoma or renal cell carcinoma were enrolled in the trial. CD4+ and CD8+ T cells were sorted separately from peripheral blood before TCR sequencing.

Genomic DNA was extracted from sorted cells for sequencing of the TCRbeta CDR3 region. The immunoSEQ Assay was used to sequence the TCRbeta CDR3 regions. In its TCRdb copy, this immuneACCESS table keeps in-frame sequences only and misses some clones. Where compared with another copy, unresolved V genes explain less than half of these, and the others have no known cause. This sample gives more than 80,000 clones in total; approximately 94% of them show up just once. The ten most abundant clones make up over 2% of the sample. The sample is drawn from a study of OX40 agonist ivuxolimab in advanced cancers. With respect to the entire study: Ivuxolimab was a fully human IgG2 agonistic monoclonal antibody targeting the costimulatory receptor OX40 (CD134). Intravenous ivuxolimab was administered to patients every 2 weeks at six dose levels: 0.01, 0.1, 0.3, 1.5, 3 and 10 mg/kg. Patients were allowed to have had prior anti-PD-1, anti-PD-L1 or anti-CTLA-4 therapy, and around two fifths of the dose-escalation patients had been treated with checkpoint inhibitors. Three dose-escalation patients achieved partial responses, one with hepatocellular carcinoma and two with cutaneous melanoma. Peripheral TCRbeta sequencing was intended to test whether TCR sequence diversity was altered and clonal T-cell expansion was caused by ivuxolimab. Of the roughly 52 dose-escalation patients, hepatocellular carcinoma was present in roughly 19, melanoma in around 15, renal cell carcinoma in 9 and head and neck cancer in 9. The dose-escalation cohort was 82.7% male with a mean age of approximately 59 years, ranging from roughly 20 to 80. The paper reports the monotherapy dose-escalation portion (N of about 47 patients) of the phase I ivuxolimab trial.

General study outcomes and caveats: The antigen specificity of the peripheral T cells that underwent clonal expansion was not determined. Low levels of normalized T-cell clonal expansion were also shown by some nonresponding patients. In partial responders in the 0.1-3.0 mg/kg groups, normalized peripheral clonal expansion was found to be among the lowest, especially among CD8+ T cells. At doses of 0.1 to 3.0 mg/kg, clonal expansion of both CD4+ and CD8+ T cells in blood was seen between baseline and week 6. After ivuxolimab, CD8+ T cells had more expanded clones than CD4+ T cells on average.

The receptor was isolated from an adult with an advanced solid tumor such as melanoma, head and neck, liver or kidney cancer. The chain links TRBV30 with TRBJ2-7; the D gene lacks a confident call. The input for sequencing was CD4+ or CD8+ T cells sorted from blood, taken in a trial of the OX40 agonist ivuxolimab. The CDR3 region reads CAWSVSEYEQYF. The sequence in DNA is TGTGCCTGGAGTGTTTCCGAGTACGAGCAGTACTTC.